The clone carrying this TCR beta chain was detected ten times or more. The antigen is unknown. This CDR3 has 14 residues. Trimming shortened V by 2 bases and J by 0 bases, and 8 bases separated the two germline ends. Germline lookup yields CDR1 DFQATT and CDR2 SNEGSKA (reference sequence). This specimen belongs to a study of T cells in Graves' hyperthyroidism and ophthalmopathy. Study-wide points: Through a model of 13 V-J features, ophthalmopathy was separated from stable hyperthyroidism.

RNA transcripts gave rise to amplified TCR beta CDR3 regions. HTBI primers were the set used in a first-round RT-PCR of the TCR CDR3. Using its own MiXCR run on the multiplex PCR reads, TCRdb lists one record per CDR3 protein. Of some 340,000 distinct CDR3 sequences in the sample, roughly an eighth were seen once. Sequencing was performed on blood. The rearrangement joins TRBV20-1 to TRBJ1-5, with D possibly matching TRBD1 (5 bases). This clonotype originated in a woman aged 40-49 years with Graves' ophthalmopathy. CDR3 protein: CSARMTDSNQPQHF. CDR3 coding DNA: TGCAGTGCTAGAATGACAGATAGCAATCAGCCCCAGCATTTT.